This TCR beta chain came from a study of T cell repertoires in cytomegalovirus infection. The CDR3 totals 13 residues. Trimming cost V 7 bases and J 3 bases; bases outside gene matches: 6. CDR1 MDHEN and CDR2 SYDVKM come from the germline V gene. In TCRdb, the reads were re-called with MiXCR into one record per CDR3 protein. The sample carries about 450,000 distinct CDR3 sequences, roughly 30% recorded once. The clonotype originates from a human donor in good health (CMV status not recorded). Some clones in this sample may be carry-over from other donors' samples. Sequencing was performed on PBMCs. J is TRBJ2-7 and V is TRBV28; 7 bases align to TRBD1. The CDR3 sequence is CASTPTGNYEQYF. CDR3 DNA: TGTGCCAGCACCCCGACAGGGAACTACGAGCAGTACTTC.